This entry concerns a single T cell receptor (beta chain). This entry is derived from a study of long-term antiretroviral therapy in people with HIV. Overall study: The 2015 recommendation for immediate ART came about a decade after the earliest samples.

The germline V gene encodes CDR1 MRHNA and CDR2 SNTAGT. V was trimmed by 10 bases and J by 5 bases, leaving 29 bases between them. There are 17 residues in the CDR3. Survey level was the resolution at which the v3.0 immunoSEQ assay ran. Sequencing efforts were directed toward about 35,000-50,000 T-cell genomes per sample. The method was immunoSEQ multiplex PCR; TCRdb's version includes in-frame clones alone and lacks a portion of them. The sample holds 40,000 to 45,000 clones, nearly 95% seen once. Treatment locations for all participants with HIV were in the United States. The sequencing here drew on unsorted PBMCs, taken 3.7 years after starting antiretroviral therapy. The origin of this receptor is a woman aged 50 to 65 with HIV. The chain joins TRBV6-4 to TRBJ1-1, with no clear D. CDR3 loop: CAMHPLQWVSGRTEAFF. In DNA form, the CDR3 reads TGTGCCATGCACCCGCTCCAGTGGGTTTCAGGAAGGACTGAAGCTTTCTTT.